The source of this T cell receptor beta chain is a study of Ad26.COV2.S vaccination and SARS-CoV-2 variants. Treatment described: about 20 received Ad26.COV2.S at low or high dose, single or two shots; about 5 received placebo; per-sample allocation not given. Sampling was performed 63 days after the first vaccine or placebo injection. The repertoire was sequenced with immunoSEQ multiplex PCR; TCRdb's copy has only in-frame clones and lacks some. The profile shows roughly 400,000 clones, 80% to 95% of them singletons. The receptor was derived from a person between 18 and 65 years old who received the Ad26.COV2.S COVID-19 vaccine or a placebo. The sample consisted of peripheral blood, taken in a trial of Ad26.COV2.S vaccine versus placebo.

The DNA of the CDR3 is TGTGCCAGCAGTATCGGAAGCGGGGTAGGAAATGAGCAGTTCTTC. This encodes CASSIGSGVGNEQFF. The chain is built from TRBV27 and TRBJ2-1; 7 bases are shared with TRBD2. The CDR3 runs to 15 residues. Trimming took 5 bases from V and 7 from J; bases not matched to a gene: 11. Germline CDR1 reads MNHEY; CDR2 reads SMNVEV (reference sequence).